This TCR beta chain was identified during a study of shared clonotypes between healthy human individuals. A note on this clone: The antigen remains unidentified.

CDR1 and CDR2 (germline): SGHRS, YFSETQ. Germline trimming cut 4 bases from V and 6 bases from J; bases unmatched to any gene: 11. The CDR3 has 17 residues. Broader study findings: Naive CD4 clonotypes overlapped across a few donors at approximately 5.5%.

Method: immunoSEQ multiplex PCR; TCRdb's copy keeps in-frame clones and lacks some. Found here are about 1 million clones, 78% of them singletons; the top ten hold under 0.65%. The chain joins TRBV5-1 to TRBJ2-1; 12 positions agree with TRBD2. This clonotype was sampled from a man between 18 and 35 years old in good health. Some clones in this sample may be carry-over from other donors' samples. Sequenced: memory CD4+ T cells from PBMCs. Regarding subset: CD45RA-negative fraction. In DNA, the CDR3 is TGCGCCAGCAGCAGAGACCCGACTAGCGGGAGAGTCAATGAGCAGTTCTTC. Translation gives CASSRDPTSGRVNEQFF.